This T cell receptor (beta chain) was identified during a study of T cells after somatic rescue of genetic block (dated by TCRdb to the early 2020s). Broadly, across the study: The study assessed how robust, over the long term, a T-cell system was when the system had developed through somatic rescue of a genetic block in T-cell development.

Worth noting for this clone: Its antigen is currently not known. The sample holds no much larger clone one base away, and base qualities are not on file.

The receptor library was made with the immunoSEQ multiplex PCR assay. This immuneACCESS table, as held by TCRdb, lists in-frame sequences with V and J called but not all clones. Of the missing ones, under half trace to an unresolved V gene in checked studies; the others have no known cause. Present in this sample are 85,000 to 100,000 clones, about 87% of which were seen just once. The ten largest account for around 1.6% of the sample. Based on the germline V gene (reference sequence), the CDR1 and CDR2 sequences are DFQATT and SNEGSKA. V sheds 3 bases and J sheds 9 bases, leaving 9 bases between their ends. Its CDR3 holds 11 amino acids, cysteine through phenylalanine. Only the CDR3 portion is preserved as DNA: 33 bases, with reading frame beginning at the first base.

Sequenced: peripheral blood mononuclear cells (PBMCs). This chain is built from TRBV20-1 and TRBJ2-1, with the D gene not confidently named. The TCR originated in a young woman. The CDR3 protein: CSASVKIEQFF. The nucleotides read TGCAGTGCTAGTGTTAAGATTGAGCAGTTCTTC.